A selection of T cell receptor beta chains follows, all from one sample in a study of response to subunit inactivated influenza vaccine. TCRdb called the RT-PCR reads again in MiXCR, with one record for every CDR3 protein. The repertoire holds fewer than 600,000 distinct CDR3 sequences, with approximately 7.7% as singletons. Here the sequenced sample was PBMCs from blood, taken about 24 months after vaccination. The source is a man aged 50 to 69 who received an inactivated influenza vaccine. Both conserved end residues are part of each CDR3.

TRBJ2-5,14,TRBV3-1,CASTETGAGETQYF
TRBJ2-5,15,TRBV12-3/TRBV12-4,CASSPGLANQETQYF
TRBJ2-5,15,TRBV12-3/TRBV12-4,CASSLEYSSQETQYF
TRBJ2-7,12,TRBV5-1,CASSLPNYEQYF
TRBJ2-2,15,TRBV7-2,CASSARQGSTGELFF
TRBJ2-2,14,TRBV12-3/TRBV12-4,CASRLQGDTGELFF
TRBJ1-2,15,TRBV7-9,CASSLAGTGPYGYTF
TRBJ2-1,14,TRBV20-1,CSAMTSGGGDEQFF
TRBJ2-2,15,TRBV7-9,CASSRAPTKTGELFF
TRBJ2-6,21,TRBV14,CASSFINSPGQGHSGANVLTF
TRBJ1-1,13,TRBV12-3/TRBV12-4,CASRSTGGAEAFF
TRBJ2-1,17,TRBV14,CASSPADGTSSYNEQFF
TRBJ1-6,16,TRBV12-3/TRBV12-4,CASRNSFTGYNSPLHF
TRBJ1-3,14,TRBV28,CASSSWGSGNTIYF
TRBJ2-2,16,TRBV6-2/TRBV6-3,CASSYSFGFDTGELFF
TRBJ2-7,14,TRBV27,CASSFFQGAYEQYF
TRBJ2-3,14,TRBV7-3,CASSWTSATDTQYF
TRBJ2-7,16,TRBV6-5,CASSYGLGQAAYEQYF
TRBJ2-7,14,TRBV18,CASSRDRGQDEQYF
TRBJ2-7,16,TRBV27,CASSLFKARGSYEQYF
TRBJ2-3,16,TRBV13,CASSFSGRPTSDTQYF
TRBJ2-1,13,TRBV12-3/TRBV12-4,CASSPSGHNEQFF
TRBJ2-6,14,TRBV5-1,CASSARSGANVLTF
TRBJ2-7,12,TRBV28,CASSFFRDRQYF
TRBJ2-1,12,TRBV6-2/TRBV6-3,CASSSRLNEQFF
TRBJ2-7,14,TRBV7-2,CASSLQGPTYEQYF
TRBJ2-2,15,TRBV9,CASDRGSANTGELFF
TRBJ2-1,17,TRBV28,CASSLWSGGSSYNEQFF
TRBJ2-7,16,TRBV20-1,CSARDLAGRASYEQYF
TRBJ2-3,12,TRBV20-1,CSAPRESDTQYF
TRBJ1-1,13,TRBV15,CATSRQGDTEAFF
TRBJ2-2,13,TRBV2,CASSALGAGELFF
TRBJ2-5,14,TRBV7-9,CAKSGTGGEETQYF
TRBJ2-2,14,TRBV5-1,CASSLDRGFGELFF
TRBJ1-4,16,TRBV18,CASSPRSPTFNEKLFF
TRBJ2-2,15,TRBV6-1,CASRWDRVNTGELFF
TRBJ1-6,14,TRBV10-3,CAISGGGLNSPLHF
TRBJ2-1,19,TRBV11-1,CASSLGASGRVYSYNEQFF
TRBJ2-1,12,TRBV2,CASSVRGHEQFF
TRBJ2-5,13,TRBV5-6,CASSFSRGETQYF
TRBJ2-3,15,TRBV20-1,CSARGARMVSDTQYF
TRBJ2-1,12,TRBV5-1,CASSSGVNEQFF
TRBJ2-1,15,TRBV2,CASSEQGEIYNEQFF
TRBJ2-2,14,TRBV9,CASQQRANTGELFF
TRBJ1-5,12,TRBV12-3/TRBV12-4,CASSPDIQPQHF
TRBJ2-7,13,TRBV28,CASRLADRREQHF
TRBJ2-1,15,TRBV3-1,CASSRGAGVNGEQFF
TRBJ2-7,15,TRBV7-6,CASSERPGQTYEQYF
TRBJ2-7,15,TRBV6-1,CASTPRLLGSHEQYF
TRBJ2-5,21,TRBV29-1,CSVDGLQGAIGLAADQETQYF
TRBJ2-1,15,TRBV7-2,CASSLLTSGYNEQFF